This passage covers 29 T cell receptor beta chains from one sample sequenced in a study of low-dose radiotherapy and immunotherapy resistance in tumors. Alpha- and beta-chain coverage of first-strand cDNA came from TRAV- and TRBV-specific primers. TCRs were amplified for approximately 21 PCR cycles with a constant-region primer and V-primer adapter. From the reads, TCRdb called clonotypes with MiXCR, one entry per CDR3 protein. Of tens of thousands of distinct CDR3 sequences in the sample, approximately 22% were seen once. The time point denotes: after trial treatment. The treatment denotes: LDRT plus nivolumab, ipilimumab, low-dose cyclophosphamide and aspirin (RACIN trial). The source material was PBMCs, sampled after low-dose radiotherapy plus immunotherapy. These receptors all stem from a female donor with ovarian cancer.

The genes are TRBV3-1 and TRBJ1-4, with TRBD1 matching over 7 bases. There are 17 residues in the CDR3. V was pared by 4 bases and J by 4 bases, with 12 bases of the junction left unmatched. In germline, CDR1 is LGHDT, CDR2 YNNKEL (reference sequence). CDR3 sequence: CASSPGDSGLLNEKLFF. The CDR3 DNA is TGTGCCAGCAGCCCGGGGGACAGCGGGCTCCTTAATGAAAAACTGTTTTTT. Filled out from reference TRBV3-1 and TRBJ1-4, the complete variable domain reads DTAVSQTPKYLVTQMGNDKSIKCEQNLGHDTMYWYKQDSKKFLKIMFSYNNKELIINETVPNRFSPKSPDKAHLNLHINSLELGDSAVYFCASSPGDSGLLNEKLFFGSGTQLSVL.

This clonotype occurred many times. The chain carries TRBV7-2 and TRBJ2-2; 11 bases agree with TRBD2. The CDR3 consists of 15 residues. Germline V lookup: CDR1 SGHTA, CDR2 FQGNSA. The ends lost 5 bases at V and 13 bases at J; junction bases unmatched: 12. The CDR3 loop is CASSHSGGAEVGLFF. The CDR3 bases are TGTGCCAGCAGCCATAGCGGGGGGGCCGAGGTTGGGCTGTTTTTT.

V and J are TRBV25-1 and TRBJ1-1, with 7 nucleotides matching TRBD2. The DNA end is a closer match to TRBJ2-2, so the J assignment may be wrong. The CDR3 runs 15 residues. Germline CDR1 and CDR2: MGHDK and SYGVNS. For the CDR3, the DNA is TGTGCCAGCAGTGACCGGGGACTATCCCTCGGGGAGCTGTTTTTT. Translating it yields CASSDRGLSLGELFF.

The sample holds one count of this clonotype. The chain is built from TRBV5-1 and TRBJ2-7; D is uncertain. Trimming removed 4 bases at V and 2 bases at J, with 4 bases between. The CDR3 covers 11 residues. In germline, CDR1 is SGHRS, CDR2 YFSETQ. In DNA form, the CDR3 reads TGCGCCAGCAGCCCTACCTACGAGCAGTACTTC. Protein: CASSPTYEQYF.

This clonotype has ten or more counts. CDR3 sequence reads: CASSARLQGGYTF. The CDR3 nucleotides read TGTGCCAGCAGCGCACGGTTACAGGGCGGCTACACCTTC. The chain employs TRBV13 and TRBJ1-2, with D possibly TRBD1 on 6 matching bases. This CDR3 is built from 13 residues. CDR1 PRHDT and CDR2 FYEKMQ come from the germline V gene (reference sequence). Trimming removed 5 bases from V and 8 bases from J, with 15 bases in between.

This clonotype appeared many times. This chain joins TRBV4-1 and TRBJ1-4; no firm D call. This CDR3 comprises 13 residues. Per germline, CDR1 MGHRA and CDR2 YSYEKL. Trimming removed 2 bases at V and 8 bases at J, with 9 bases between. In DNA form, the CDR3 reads TGCGCCAGCAGCCAAATCGCCTCGGAAAAACTGTTTTTT. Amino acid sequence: CASSQIASEKLFF.

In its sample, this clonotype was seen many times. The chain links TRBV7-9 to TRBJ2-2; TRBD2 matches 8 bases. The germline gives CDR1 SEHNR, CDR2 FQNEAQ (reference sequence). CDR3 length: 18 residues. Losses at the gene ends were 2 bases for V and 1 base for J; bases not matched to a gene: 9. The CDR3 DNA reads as TGTGCCAGCAGCTTACGAAGATCGGGAGGGGAGAACACCGGGGAGCTGTTTTTT. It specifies CASSLRRSGGENTGELFF.

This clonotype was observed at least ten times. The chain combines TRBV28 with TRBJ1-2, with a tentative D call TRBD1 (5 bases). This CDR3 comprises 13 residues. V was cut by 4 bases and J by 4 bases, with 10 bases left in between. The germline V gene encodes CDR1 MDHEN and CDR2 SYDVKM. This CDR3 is CASSSSGIYGYTF. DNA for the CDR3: TGTGCCAGCAGTTCCTCAGGGATCTATGGCTACACCTTC.

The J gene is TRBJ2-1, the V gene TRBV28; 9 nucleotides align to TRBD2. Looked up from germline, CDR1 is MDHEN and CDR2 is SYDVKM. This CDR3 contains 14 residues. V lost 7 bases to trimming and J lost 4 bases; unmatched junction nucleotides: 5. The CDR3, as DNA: TGTGCCAGCATCCTGACTAGCGGTTACAATGAGCAGTTCTTC. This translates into CASILTSGYNEQFF.

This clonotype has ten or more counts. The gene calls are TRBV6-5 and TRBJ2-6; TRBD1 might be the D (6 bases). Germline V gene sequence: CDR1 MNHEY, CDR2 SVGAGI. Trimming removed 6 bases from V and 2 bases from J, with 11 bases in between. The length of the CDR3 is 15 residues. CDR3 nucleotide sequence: TGTGCCAGCAGGCCACAGGGTCCTGGGGCCAACGTCCTGACTTTC. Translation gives CASRPQGPGANVLTF.

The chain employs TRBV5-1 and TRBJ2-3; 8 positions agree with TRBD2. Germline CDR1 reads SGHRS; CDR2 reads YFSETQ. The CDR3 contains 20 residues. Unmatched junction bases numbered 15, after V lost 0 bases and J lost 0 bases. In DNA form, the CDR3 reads TGCGCCAGCAGCTTGGAGGGTAGCGGGACAACTAGGCCTAGCACAGATACGCAGTATTTT. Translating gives CASSLEGSGTTRPSTDTQYF.

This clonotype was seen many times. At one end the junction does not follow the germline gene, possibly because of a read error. DNA of the CDR3: TGTGCCAGCAGCTATGACCCCAGAACTAGCGGAATTCCTTTC. Protein: CASSYDPRTSGIPF. This rearrangement joins TRBV11-2 to TRBJ2-7; 8 bases line up with TRBD2. The length of the CDR3 is 14 residues. Germline CDR1 SGHAT, CDR2 FQNNGV.

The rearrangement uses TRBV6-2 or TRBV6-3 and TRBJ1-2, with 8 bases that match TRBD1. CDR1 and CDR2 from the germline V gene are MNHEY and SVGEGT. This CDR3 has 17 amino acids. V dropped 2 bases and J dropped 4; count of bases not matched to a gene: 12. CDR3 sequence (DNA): TGTGCCAGCAGTTACCCTACAGGGGGTCCCCTTGGCTATGGCTACACCTTC. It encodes CASSYPTGGPLGYGYTF.

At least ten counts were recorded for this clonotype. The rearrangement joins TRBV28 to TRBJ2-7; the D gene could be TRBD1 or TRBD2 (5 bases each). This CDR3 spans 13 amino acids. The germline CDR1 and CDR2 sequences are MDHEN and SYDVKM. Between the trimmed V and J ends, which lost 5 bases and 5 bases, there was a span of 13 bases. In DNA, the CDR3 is TGTGCCAGCAGTACGTGGGGGAAACACGAGCAGTACTTC. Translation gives CASSTWGKHEQYF. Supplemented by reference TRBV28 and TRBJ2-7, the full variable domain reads DVKVTQSSRYLVKRTGEKVFLECVQDMDHENMFWYRQDPGLGLRLIYFSYDVKMKEKGDIPEGYSVSREKKERFSLILESASTNQTSMYLCASSTWGKHEQYFGPGTRLTVT.

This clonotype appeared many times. CDR3 in amino acids: CASSRGDRGEKLFF. In DNA, the CDR3 is TGTGCCAGCAGCCGGGGGGACCGCGGCGAAAAACTGTTTTTT. This rearrangement joins TRBV9 to TRBJ1-4; TRBD1 might be the D (5 bases). V lost 4 bases to trimming and J lost 8 bases, with 15 bases between them. The CDR3 is made up of 14 amino acids. CDR1 is SGDLS, CDR2 YYNGEE, per germline.

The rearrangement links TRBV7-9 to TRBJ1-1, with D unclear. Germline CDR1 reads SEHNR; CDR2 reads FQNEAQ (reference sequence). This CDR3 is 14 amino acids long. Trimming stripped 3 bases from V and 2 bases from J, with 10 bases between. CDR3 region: CASSFRTANTEAFF. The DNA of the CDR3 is TGTGCCAGCAGCTTTCGGACGGCTAACACTGAAGCTTTCTTT.

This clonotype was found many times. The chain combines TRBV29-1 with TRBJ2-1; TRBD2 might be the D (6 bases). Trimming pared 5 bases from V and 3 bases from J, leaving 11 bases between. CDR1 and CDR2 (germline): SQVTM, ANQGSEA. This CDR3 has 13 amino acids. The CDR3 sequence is CSVNRGNYNEQFF. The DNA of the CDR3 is TGCAGCGTTAATCGCGGGAACTACAATGAGCAGTTCTTC.

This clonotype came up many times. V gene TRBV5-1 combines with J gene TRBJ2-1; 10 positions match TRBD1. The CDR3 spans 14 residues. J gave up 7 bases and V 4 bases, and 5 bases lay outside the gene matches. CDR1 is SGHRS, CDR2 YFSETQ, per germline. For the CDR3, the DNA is TGCGCCAGCAGCGAACCGGGACAGGGGAATGAGCAGTTCTTC. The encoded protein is CASSEPGQGNEQFF.

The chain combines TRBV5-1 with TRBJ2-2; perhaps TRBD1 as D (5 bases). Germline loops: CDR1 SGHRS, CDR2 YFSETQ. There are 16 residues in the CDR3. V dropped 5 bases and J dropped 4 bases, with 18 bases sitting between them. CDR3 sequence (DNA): TGCGCCAGCAGGCTGGTCGGCAGGGCAAGCACCGGGGAGCTGTTTTTT. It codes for CASRLVGRASTGELFF.

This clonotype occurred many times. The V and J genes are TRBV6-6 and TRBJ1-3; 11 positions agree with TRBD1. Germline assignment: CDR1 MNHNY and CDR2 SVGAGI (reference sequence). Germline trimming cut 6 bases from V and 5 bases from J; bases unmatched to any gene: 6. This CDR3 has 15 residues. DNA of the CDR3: TGTGCCAGCAGCCTCGGACAGGGGGCGAGAAACACCATATATTTT. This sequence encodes CASSLGQGARNTIYF.

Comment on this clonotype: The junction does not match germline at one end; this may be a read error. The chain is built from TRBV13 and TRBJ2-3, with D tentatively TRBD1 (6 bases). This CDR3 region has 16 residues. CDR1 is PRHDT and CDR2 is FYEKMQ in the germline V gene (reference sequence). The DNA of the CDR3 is TGTGCCAGCAGCCCCCGCCAGGGGTTAAGCACAGATAGGCAGTATTTT. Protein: CASSPRQGLSTDRQYF.

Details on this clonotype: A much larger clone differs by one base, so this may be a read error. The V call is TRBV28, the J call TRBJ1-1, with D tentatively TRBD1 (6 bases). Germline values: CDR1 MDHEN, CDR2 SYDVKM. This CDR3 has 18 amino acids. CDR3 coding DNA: TGTGCCATCAGTGAGCCTTACAGGGCAAAAGGGGAAAACACTGAAGCTTTCTTT. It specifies CAISEPYRAKGENTEAFF.

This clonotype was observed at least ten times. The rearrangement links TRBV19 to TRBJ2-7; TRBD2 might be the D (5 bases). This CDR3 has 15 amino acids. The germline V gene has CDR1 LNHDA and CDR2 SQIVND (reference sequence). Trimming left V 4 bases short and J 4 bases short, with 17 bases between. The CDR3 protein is CASSRAGPNLYEQYF. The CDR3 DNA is TGTGCCAGTAGTAGGGCGGGTCCCAACCTATACGAGCAGTACTTC.

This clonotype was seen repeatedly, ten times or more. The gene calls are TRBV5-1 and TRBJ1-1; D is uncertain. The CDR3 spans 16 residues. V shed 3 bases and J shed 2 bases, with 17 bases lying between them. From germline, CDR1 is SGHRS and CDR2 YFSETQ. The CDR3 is CASSYPPGSGNTEAFF. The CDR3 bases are TGCGCCAGCAGCTACCCCCCGGGGAGCGGAAACACTGAAGCTTTCTTT.

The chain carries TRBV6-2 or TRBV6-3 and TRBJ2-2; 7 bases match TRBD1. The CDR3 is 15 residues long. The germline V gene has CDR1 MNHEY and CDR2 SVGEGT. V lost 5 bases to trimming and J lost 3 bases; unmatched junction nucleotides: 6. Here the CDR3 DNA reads TGTGCCAGCAGTCCGGACAGGCGACACACCGGGGAGCTGTTTTTT. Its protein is CASSPDRRHTGELFF.

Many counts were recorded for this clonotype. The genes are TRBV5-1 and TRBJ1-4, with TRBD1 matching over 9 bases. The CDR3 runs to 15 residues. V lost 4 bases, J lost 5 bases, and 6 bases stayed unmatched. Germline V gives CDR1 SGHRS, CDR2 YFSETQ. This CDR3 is CASSPTGTGNEKLFF. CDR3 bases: TGCGCCAGCAGCCCGACCGGGACAGGGAATGAAAAACTGTTTTTT.

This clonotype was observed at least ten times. The CDR3 region is CSARPPLGGAGNTEAFF. The CDR3 coding sequence is TGCAGTGCTAGACCCCCACTGGGGGGGGCTGGGAACACTGAAGCTTTCTTT. The rearrangement links TRBV20-1 to TRBJ1-1; the D gene is possibly TRBD1 (6 bases). This CDR3 comprises 17 residues. Germline assignment: CDR1 DFQATT and CDR2 SNEGSKA (reference sequence). With 2 bases removed from V and 1 base from J, the gap between germline ends came to 20 bases.

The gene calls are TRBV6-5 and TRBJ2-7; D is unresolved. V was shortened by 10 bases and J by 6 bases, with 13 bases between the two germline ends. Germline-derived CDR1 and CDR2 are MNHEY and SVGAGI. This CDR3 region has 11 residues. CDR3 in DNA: TGTGCCACCGAGCTCACCAGCGAGCAGTACTTC. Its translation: CATELTSEQYF.

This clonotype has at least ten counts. The CDR3 DNA is TGTGCCAGCAGTTCCCCGACTAGCGGGGGGGAGACCCAGTACTTC. Its translation: CASSSPTSGGETQYF. V and J are TRBV28 and TRBJ2-5, with 13 bases fitting TRBD2. Losses at the gene ends were 4 bases for V and 5 bases for J; bases not matched to a gene: 4. This CDR3 comprises 15 residues. CDR1 and CDR2 from the germline V gene are MDHEN and SYDVKM.